The clone carrying this T cell receptor beta chain has a handful of counts. What it binds is not known. This specimen belongs to a study of regulatory and conventional T cells in RAG deficiency. Germline V gene lookup returns CDR1 KGHSH and CDR2 LQKENI. There are 15 residues in the CDR3. Trimming pared 2 bases from V and 5 bases from J, leaving 12 bases between. Genomic DNA came from blood regulatory T cells gated CD4+ CD25-high CD127-low. Regarding the study as a whole: Shorter CDR3s in all patient subsets; >85% Treg-Tconv overlap in Omenn. Other subsets showed about 9-fold reductions, but Treg unique TCR beta sequences fell roughly 100-fold in these patients. Control T-cell subsets had markedly higher Shannon entropy and lower Simpson indices than RAG-deficient patients.

Clones were read by immunoSEQ multiplex PCR, and TCRdb kept only the in-frame ones, dropping some. The repertoire includes 9,400 or so clones, 70% to 90% of them detected once, and 1% to 1.5% sits in the top ten. The same sample was also studied in work on regulatory T cells. That work adds: Amplification used 52 TRBV primers and 13 TRBJ primers. Regulatory T cells showed the strongest V-J pair restriction and V/J gene skewing among patient repertoires.

The receptor was isolated from a human donor in good health. The V gene is TRBV18, the J gene TRBJ2-2; D remains unclear. Input material: Tregs sorted from blood. CDR3 sequence (DNA): TGTGCCAGCTCACCATTTGCTACAGAGACCGGGGAGCTGTTTTTT. It specifies CASSPFATETGELFF.